The 8 T cell receptor beta chains reported below all come from one sample, sequenced in a study of OX40 agonist ivuxolimab in advanced cancers. Here immunoSEQ multiplex PCR was the method, and the copy in TCRdb shows in-frame clones only, minus some. In the table there are around 16,000 clones, roughly 60% of which are singletons. Material: CD4+ or CD8+ T cells sorted from blood, obtained in a trial of the OX40 agonist ivuxolimab. The receptors shown here come from an adult with an advanced solid tumor such as melanoma, head and neck, liver or kidney cancer.

This clone was found a few times. This chain uses TRBV6-5 with TRBJ1-5; a possible D gene is TRBD1 (5 bases). The length of the CDR3 is 13 residues. The ends were cut back, 1 base at V and 11 bases at J, with 12 bases in the middle. Germline CDR1 and CDR2: MNHEY and SVGAGI. The CDR3 sequence is CASSYLGDKAQHF. The CDR3 DNA sequence: TGTGCCAGCAGTTACTTAGGGGATAAAGCCCAGCATTTT.

This chain uses TRBV27 with TRBJ1-2; TRBD1 aligns across 9 bases. The length of the CDR3 is 14 residues. Losses at the gene ends were 2 bases for V and 6 bases for J; bases not matched to a gene: 4. The germline gives CDR1 MNHEY, CDR2 SMNVEV (reference sequence). The CDR3 here is CASSLKGQGNGYTF. DNA of the CDR3: TGTGCCAGCAGTTTAAAGGGACAGGGAAATGGCTACACCTTC.

This clone has a single count. The CDR3 reads CASSLDGYEQYF. The CDR3 nucleotides read TGTGCCAGCAGTCTGGACGGATACGAGCAGTACTTC. The chain joins TRBV27 to TRBJ2-7; D is unresolved. Trimming took off 5 bases at V and 4 bases at J, with 9 bases between the two ends. Germline V lookup: CDR1 MNHEY, CDR2 SMNVEV (reference sequence). The CDR3 has 12 amino acids.

The chain uses TRBV29-1 and TRBJ2-2; 9 bases match TRBD1. The CDR3 runs 14 residues. V gave up 7 bases and J gave up 6 bases; unmatched junction bases: 9. From germline, CDR1 is SQVTM and CDR2 ANQGSEA. As DNA, the CDR3 is TGCAGCGCCCTGGGACAGGGTAGGGCCGGGGAGCTGTTTTTT. Protein: CSALGQGRAGELFF.

This clone has more than one count but fewer than ten. J is TRBJ2-5 and V is TRBV5-8, with D unclear. This CDR3 region has 15 residues. Germline CDR1 SGHTS, CDR2 YDEGEE. The V end was cut by 1 base, the J end by 1 base, with 11 bases between. CDR3 sequence: CASSLYSQPQETQYF. As DNA, the CDR3 is TGTGCCAGCAGCTTGTATAGCCAACCCCAAGAGACCCAGTACTTC.

This chain joins TRBV4-2 and TRBJ2-1; D remains ambiguous. Trimming removed 4 bases from V and 5 bases from J, with 6 bases in between. Germline V gives CDR1 LGHNA, CDR2 YNFKEQ. This CDR3 is built from 12 residues. CDR3 amino acids: CASSRTDNEQFF. CDR3 nucleotide sequence: TGTGCCAGCAGCCGGACCGACAATGAGCAGTTCTTC.

The rearrangement links TRBV10-3 to TRBJ1-5; D is ambiguous. V was shortened by 3 bases and J by 4 bases, with 7 bases between the two germline ends. The germline CDR1 and CDR2 sequences are ENHRY and SYGVKD. The CDR3 runs to 13 residues. CDR3 amino acids: CAISDWGNQPQHF. CDR3 DNA: TGTGCCATCAGTGATTGGGGTAATCAGCCCCAGCATTTT.

The rearrangement uses TRBV7-8 and TRBJ2-7, with unresolved D. V dropped 2 bases and J dropped 5 bases, with 4 bases sitting between them. Germline V gives CDR1 SGHVS, CDR2 FQNEAQ. This CDR3 spans 11 amino acids. CDR3 DNA: TGTGCCAGCAGCTTAAACGACGAGCAGTACTTC. The encoded protein is CASSLNDEQYF.